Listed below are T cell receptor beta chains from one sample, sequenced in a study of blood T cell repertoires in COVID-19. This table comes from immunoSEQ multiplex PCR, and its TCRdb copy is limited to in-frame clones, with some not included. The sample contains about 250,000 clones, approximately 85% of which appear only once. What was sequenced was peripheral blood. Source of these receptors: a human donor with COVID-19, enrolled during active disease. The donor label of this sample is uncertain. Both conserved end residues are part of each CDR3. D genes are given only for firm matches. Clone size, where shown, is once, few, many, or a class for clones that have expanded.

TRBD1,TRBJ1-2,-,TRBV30,TGTGCCTGGACCCCCGGGACAGGACATGGCTACACCTTC,CAWTPGTGHGYTF
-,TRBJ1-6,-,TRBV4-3,TGCGCCAGCAGTCTAAAGGGGATCTATAATTCACCCCTCCACTTT,CASSLKGIYNSPLHF
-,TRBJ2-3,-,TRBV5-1,TGCGCCAGCAGCTCGACAGACTTTACGCAGTATTTT,CASSSTDFTQYF
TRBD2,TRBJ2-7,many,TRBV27,TGTGCCAGCAGTCTCTCCCAACGAGGAGCGGGAGGAGGGGTTGGCGAGCAGTACTTC,CASSLSQRGAGGGVGEQYF
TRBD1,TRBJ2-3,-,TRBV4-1,TGCGCCAGCAGCCAGGGGGACAGCCTACTCACAGATACGCAGTATTTT,CASSQGDSLLTDTQYF
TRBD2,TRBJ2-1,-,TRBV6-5,TGTGCCAGCAGGCCGCTAGCGGGAGGGCCCGGTGAGCAGTTCTTC,CASRPLAGGPGEQFF
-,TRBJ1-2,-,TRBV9,TGTGCCAGCAACCCCTCGTGGGAGGGAAGGGGGGATGGCTACACCTTC,CASNPSWEGRGDGYTF
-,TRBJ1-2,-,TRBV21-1,TGTGCCAGCAGCAGGGGGCAGGGCTACACCTTC,CASSRGQGYTF
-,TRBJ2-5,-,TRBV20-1,TGCAGTGCTAGTCCGGGGAGGGGGTTCCAAGAGACCCAGTACTTC,CSASPGRGFQETQYF
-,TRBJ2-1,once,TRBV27,TGTGCCAGCAGGTCGGGAAGTAACAATGAGCAGTTCTTC,CASRSGSNNEQFF
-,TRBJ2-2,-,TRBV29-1,TGCAGCGCCACAGGACAGTATGGAACCGGGGAGCTGTTTTTT,CSATGQYGTGELFF
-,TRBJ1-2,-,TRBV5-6,TGTGCCAGCAGCTTGGAACCCCGATTCGGTGGCTACACCTTC,CASSLEPRFGGYTF
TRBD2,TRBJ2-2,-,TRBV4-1,TGCGCCAGCAGCATATTTGTTGCGGGAGGGTTTGAGCACACCGGGGAGCTGTTTTTT,CASSIFVAGGFEHTGELFF
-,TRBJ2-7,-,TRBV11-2,TGTGCCAGCAGCTTACTGGTGGGGGCCGGGGAGCAGTACTTC,CASSLLVGAGEQYF
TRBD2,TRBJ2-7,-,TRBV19,TGTGCCAGTAGGCGGGAGAGCTCCTACGAGCAGTACTTC,CASRRESSYEQYF
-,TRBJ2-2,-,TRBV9,TGTGCCAGCAAAGTGGGAGAAACCGGGGAGCTGTTTTTT,CASKVGETGELFF
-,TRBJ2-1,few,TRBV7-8,TGTGCCAGCAGCTTCGGGGGATCGAATGAGCAGTTCTTC,CASSFGGSNEQFF
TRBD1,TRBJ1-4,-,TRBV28,TGTGCCAGCAGCCCCGTCAGGGGGCAGGGAAAACTGTTTTTT,CASSPVRGQGKLFF
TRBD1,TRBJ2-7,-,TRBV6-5,TGTGCCAGCAGTTACAGGGACAGCTCCTACGAGCAGTACTTC,CASSYRDSSYEQYF
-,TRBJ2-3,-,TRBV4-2,TGTGCCAGCAGCCAATCGGCGGCTAGAGAAGATACGCAGTATTTT,CASSQSAAREDTQYF
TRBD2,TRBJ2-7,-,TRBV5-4,TGTGCCAGCAGCTCCCCGGGGCTAGCGGGAGGCTACGAGCAGTACTTC,CASSSPGLAGGYEQYF
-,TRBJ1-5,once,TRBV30,TGTGCCTGGAGTGCACAGAACAATCAGCCCCAGCATTTT,CAWSAQNNQPQHF
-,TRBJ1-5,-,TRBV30,TGTGCCTGGAGTGTGGGCCGCGGCAATCAGCCCCAGCATTTT,CAWSVGRGNQPQHF
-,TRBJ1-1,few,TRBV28,TGTGCCAGCAGTTTATCTCGAGGGCCGAACACTGAAGCTTTCTTT,CASSLSRGPNTEAFF